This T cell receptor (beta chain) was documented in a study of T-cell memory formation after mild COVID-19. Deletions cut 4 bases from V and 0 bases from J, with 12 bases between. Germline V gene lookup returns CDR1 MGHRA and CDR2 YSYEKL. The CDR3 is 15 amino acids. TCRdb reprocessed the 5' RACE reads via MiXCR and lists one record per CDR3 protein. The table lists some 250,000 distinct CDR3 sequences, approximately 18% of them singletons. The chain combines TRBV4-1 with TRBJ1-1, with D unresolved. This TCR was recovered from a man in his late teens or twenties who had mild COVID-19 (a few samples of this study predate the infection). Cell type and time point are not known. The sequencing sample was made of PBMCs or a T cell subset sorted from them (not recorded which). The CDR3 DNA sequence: TGCGCCAGCAGCCGCAATAACTTAATGAACACTGAAGCTTTCTTT. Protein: CASSRNNLMNTEAFF.